The 29 T cell receptor beta chains given below trace back to one sample, sequenced in a study of cytomegalovirus exposure and HLA in healthy donors. PCR involved 60 Vbeta and 13 Jbeta primers. Profiled with immunoSEQ multiplex PCR; TCRdb holds only in-frame clones, not every one. The table lists some 100,000 clones, more than 65% of them singletons, with around 4.8% in the top ten. Material: PBMCs. All receptors derive from a woman under 30 in good health and CMV-seropositive.

This clone was counted a few times. The chain recombines TRBV7-7 with TRBJ2-1, with a weak D call TRBD2 (8 bases). V lost 5 bases, J lost 10 bases, and 21 bases lay in between. This CDR3 has 15 residues. The germline gives CDR1 SSHAT, CDR2 FNYEAQ (reference sequence). As DNA, the CDR3 is TGTGCCAGCAGCCGAGTAGCGGGACGAGGGGGCGAGCAGTTCTTC. Its protein is CASSRVAGRGGEQFF.

This chain joins TRBV6-4 and TRBJ2-5; 8 bases fit TRBD2. The CDR3 has 15 amino acids. V lost 3 bases, J lost 1 base, and 4 bases stayed unmatched. Per germline, CDR1 MRHNA and CDR2 SNTAGT. This CDR3 is CASSEFSGTQETQYF. Here the CDR3 DNA reads TGTGCCAGCAGTGAGTTTAGCGGGACCCAAGAGACCCAGTACTTC.

This clone appeared a few times. CDR3 residues: CASSLSTNEKLFF. CDR3 coding DNA: TGTGCCAGCAGCTTATCGACTAATGAAAAACTGTTTTTT. The V gene is TRBV11-2, the J gene TRBJ1-4; the D is unclear. CDR3 length: 13 amino acids. In germline, CDR1 is SGHAT, CDR2 FQNNGV. Trimming removed 2 bases at V and 2 bases at J, with 3 bases between.

Of note for this clone: The junction and the germline gene differ at one end; a read error may be behind it. The rearrangement uses TRBV16 and TRBJ2-1; D is ambiguous. In germline, CDR1 is KGHSY, CDR2 FQNENV. The CDR3 loop spans 12 amino acids. This CDR3 is CASNQEGDEQFF. The CDR3 DNA sequence: TGTGCCAGCAACCAAGAAGGAGACGAGCAGTTCTTC.

By share, this clone counts as medium-sized. J is TRBJ2-1 and V is TRBV5-1; TRBD2 agrees at 8 bases. V trimming: 3 bases; J trimming: 3 bases; junction bases outside the gene matches: 5. Germline values: CDR1 SGHRS, CDR2 YFSETQ. The CDR3 runs to 15 residues. This CDR3 reads CASSSGTRIYNEQFF. In nucleotides, the CDR3 is TGCGCCAGCAGCTCGGGGACTAGGATCTACAATGAGCAGTTCTTC.

The sample holds one count of this clone. The chain carries TRBV4-1 and TRBJ2-7; no clear D gene. Trimming removed 1 base at V and 6 bases at J, with 4 bases between. CDR1 and CDR2 (germline): MGHRA, YSYEKL. This CDR3 has 11 amino acids. The CDR3 nucleotides are TGCGCCAGCAGCCAAGCGGGCGAGCAGTACTTC. It yields the protein CASSQAGEQYF.

This clone was observed a handful of times. The chain recombines TRBV7-2 with TRBJ2-1; 8 nucleotides match TRBD1. Germline V CDR1 and CDR2: SGHTA, FQGNSA. V dropped 7 bases and J dropped 3; count of bases not matched to a gene: 5. The CDR3 runs 14 residues. CDR3 nucleotides: TGTGCCAGCACCAGGGACAGGTACTACAATGAGCAGTTCTTC. Translation: CASTRDRYYNEQFF.

The chain links TRBV7-2 to TRBJ2-1; 11 bases align to TRBD2. Germline V gene sequence: CDR1 SGHTA, CDR2 FQGNSA. V lost 3 bases to trimming and J lost 6 bases; unmatched junction nucleotides: 1. This CDR3 comprises 14 residues. CDR3 coding DNA: TGTGCCAGCAGCTTGGGGACTAGCGGCAATGAGCAGTTCTTC. This translates into CASSLGTSGNEQFF.

This chain joins TRBV6-1 and TRBJ2-1; D is possibly TRBD2 (5 bases). V lost 3 bases to trimming and J lost 5 bases, with 14 bases between them. This CDR3 has 15 amino acids. Germline assignment: CDR1 MNHNS and CDR2 SASEGT. In DNA form, the CDR3 reads TGTGCCAGCAGTGAGATGGCGGGTCCCAACAATGAGCAGTTCTTC. Translating it yields CASSEMAGPNNEQFF.

The CDR3 loop is CASSPPYQGLAGEEETQYF. The CDR3 DNA follows: TGTGCCAGCAGTCCCCCCTATCAGGGACTAGCGGGAGAGGAAGAGACCCAGTACTTC. The V and J genes are TRBV28 and TRBJ2-5; 14 bases are a match to TRBD2. V lost 5 bases to trimming and J lost 3 bases; unmatched junction nucleotides: 14. Germline loops: CDR1 MDHEN, CDR2 SYDVKM. This CDR3 comprises 19 residues.

CDR3 nucleotides: TGTGCCAGCAGTTTATCTCAGGGGCCCTACGAGCAGTACTTC. This sequence encodes CASSLSQGPYEQYF. The V gene is TRBV27, the J gene TRBJ2-7; maybe TRBD1 (6 bases). Germline V gene sequence: CDR1 MNHEY, CDR2 SMNVEV (reference sequence). The CDR3 is 14 amino acids. The V end lost 0 bases, the J end lost 2 bases, and 8 bases lay between the germline ends.

The chain carries TRBV5-1 and TRBJ2-1; TRBD2 aligns across 7 bases. Germline V lookup: CDR1 SGHRS, CDR2 YFSETQ. After removal of 4 bases from V and 9 bases from J, the junction contained 7 bases not matched to a gene. The CDR3 runs 13 residues. The CDR3 here is CASSVSGRGEQFF. The CDR3 nucleotides are TGCGCCAGCAGCGTTAGCGGGCGGGGTGAGCAGTTCTTC.

This clone was observed once. The V and J genes are TRBV6-5 and TRBJ1-2, with D possibly TRBD1 on 5 matching bases. The CDR3 is 16 amino acids. Trimming stripped 2 bases from V and 0 bases from J, with 13 bases between. Germline V lookup: CDR1 MNHEY, CDR2 SVGAGI. The CDR3 sequence: CASSYAGAGANYGYTF. For the CDR3, the DNA is TGTGCCAGCAGTTACGCAGGCGCGGGGGCTAACTATGGCTACACCTTC.

J is TRBJ2-7 and V is TRBV4-1; a weak D match, TRBD1 (5 bases). The germline CDR1 and CDR2 sequences are MGHRA and YSYEKL. Between the trimmed V and J ends, which lost 1 base and 6 bases, there was a span of 16 bases. The CDR3 spans 15 residues. CDR3 bases: TGCGCCAGCAGCCAAGGGGCCAGGGATCCCCCCGAGCAGTACTTC. It translates to CASSQGARDPPEQYF.

V usage is TRBV10-3 and J usage is TRBJ2-3; D possibly corresponds to TRBD2 (7 bases). The V and J ends lost 6 bases and 1 base respectively, with 11 bases between them. This CDR3 is built from 14 residues. Germline-derived CDR1 and CDR2 are ENHRY and SYGVKD. CDR3 protein: CAIRRGGGTDTQYF. CDR3 DNA: TGTGCCATCAGGAGGGGGGGCGGCACAGATACGCAGTATTTT.

This clone was recorded a few times. The V and J genes are TRBV29-1 and TRBJ2-7; 11 nucleotides line up with TRBD1. Losses at the gene ends were 7 bases for V and 5 bases for J; bases not matched to a gene: 7. The CDR3 has 13 residues. Germline V gene data show CDR1 as SQVTM and CDR2 as ANQGSEA. CDR3 protein: CSGGGQGVDEQYF. The CDR3 DNA reads TGCAGCGGGGGGGGACAGGGGGTTGACGAGCAGTACTTC.

The V and J genes are TRBV30 and TRBJ1-5; 7 bases are shared with TRBD1. Germline V lookup: CDR1 GTSNPN, CDR2 SVGIG (reference sequence). V was clipped by 4 bases and J by 4 bases; unmatched bases: 10. The CDR3 is 15 amino acids. In nucleotides, the CDR3 is TGTGCCTGGATGGGGACAGACGTCGGGAATCAGCCCCAGCATTTT. It codes for CAWMGTDVGNQPQHF. Combining the CDR3 with reference TRBV30 and TRBJ1-5 gives the whole variable domain SQTIHQWPATLVQPVGSPLSLECTVEGTSNPNLYWYRQAAGRGLQLLFYSVGIGQISSEVPQNLSASRPQDRQFILSSKKLLLSDSGFYLCAWMGTDVGNQPQHFGDGTRLSIL.

This clone appeared a few times. This rearrangement joins TRBV10-3 to TRBJ2-5; 14 bases match TRBD2. The CDR3 length is 15 residues. Germline loops: CDR1 ENHRY, CDR2 SYGVKD. V gave up 6 bases and J gave up 4 bases; unmatched junction bases: 4. CDR3 sequence (DNA): TGTGCCATCAGCCCGGGACTAGCGGGAGTAGAGACCCAGTACTTC. It codes for CAISPGLAGVETQYF.

The chain uses TRBV19 and TRBJ1-2, with D maybe TRBD1 (6 bases). The germline V gene has CDR1 LNHDA and CDR2 SQIVND (reference sequence). V dropped 6 bases and J dropped 6 bases, with 17 bases sitting between them. There are 14 residues in the CDR3. The CDR3 is CASRQASRQDGYTF. CDR3 DNA sequence: TGTGCCAGTAGGCAAGCCTCCCGACAGGATGGCTACACCTTC. The full variable domain, completed using reference TRBV19 and TRBJ1-2, is DGGITQSPKYLFRKEGQNVTLSCEQNLNHDAMYWYRQDPGQGLRLIYYSQIVNDFQKGDIAEGYSVSREKKESFPLTVTSAQKNPTAFYLCASRQASRQDGYTFGSGTRLTVV.

The CDR3 loop is CASSPEPGQGSSDTQYF. The CDR3 DNA reads as TGTGCCAGCTCACCAGAACCGGGACAGGGGAGCTCAGATACGCAGTATTTT. The chain links TRBV18 to TRBJ2-3, with 10 nucleotides matching TRBD1. This CDR3 contains 17 residues. V gave up 2 bases and J gave up 4 bases; unmatched junction bases: 9. Germline lookup yields CDR1 KGHSH and CDR2 LQKENI.

The gene calls are TRBV10-3 and TRBJ2-7, with 7 positions matching TRBD2. The ends lost 8 bases at V and 3 bases at J; junction bases unmatched: 7. The CDR3 is 13 amino acids. CDR1 and CDR2 from the germline V gene are ENHRY and SYGVKD. The CDR3 spells CAIGGLGFYEQYF. DNA of the CDR3: TGTGCCATCGGCGGACTAGGATTCTACGAGCAGTACTTC.

The rearrangement joins TRBV9 to TRBJ2-1, with 9 bases fitting TRBD1. The CDR3 totals 15 residues. Germline V gene sequence: CDR1 SGDLS, CDR2 YYNGEE. Trimming took 6 bases from V and 3 from J; bases not matched to a gene: 7. CDR3 DNA sequence: TGTGCCAGCACATACCGGACAGGGGACTACAATGAGCAGTTCTTC. Translating it yields CASTYRTGDYNEQFF.

The V gene is TRBV30, the J gene TRBJ1-2, with 10 nucleotides matching TRBD1. Per the germline V gene, CDR1 is GTSNPN and CDR2 is SVGIG (reference sequence). The CDR3 sequence is 13 residues long. V shed 3 bases, J shed 4 bases, and the junction held 2 bases outside the gene matches. CDR3 region: CAWSGTGVYGYTF. CDR3 sequence (DNA): TGTGCCTGGAGCGGGACAGGGGTCTATGGCTACACCTTC. The full variable domain, completed using reference TRBV30 and TRBJ1-2, is SQTIHQWPATLVQPVGSPLSLECTVEGTSNPNLYWYRQAAGRGLQLLFYSVGIGQISSEVPQNLSASRPQDRQFILSSKKLLLSDSGFYLCAWSGTGVYGYTFGSGTRLTVV.

This clone was counted a few times. The rearrangement uses TRBV28 and TRBJ1-5; TRBD1 might be the D (6 bases). Deletions cut 6 bases from V and 4 bases from J, with 10 bases between. The CDR3 totals 13 residues. CDR1 is MDHEN, CDR2 SYDVKM, per germline. CDR3 DNA sequence: TGTGCCAGCAGACAGGGTACAAATCAGCCCCAGCATTTT. Protein: CASRQGTNQPQHF.

This chain connects TRBV5-1 to TRBJ2-3, with D possibly being TRBD2 (6 bases). The CDR3 is 15 residues long. V lost 4 bases and J 2 bases, leaving 14 bases between the germline ends. CDR1 and CDR2 from the germline V gene are SGHRS and YFSETQ. The CDR3 DNA is TGCGCCAGCAGCCCGACTAGGCCGAACACAGATACGCAGTATTTT. As protein: CASSPTRPNTDTQYF.

In this sample, this clone turned up a few times. The chain has TRBV28 and TRBJ1-3, with TRBD1 identical over 8 bases. With V trimmed by 4 bases and J by 2 bases, 7 bases remained unmatched. Germline CDR1 reads MDHEN; CDR2 reads SYDVKM. The CDR3 is made up of 16 amino acids. CDR3 DNA sequence: TGTGCCAGCAGTTCTCTTCAGGGGGCGGCTGGAAACACCATATATTTT. Translated, it gives CASSSLQGAAGNTIYF.

The J gene is TRBJ2-6, the V gene TRBV28; D unclear. The V end lost 3 bases, the J end lost 1 base, and 4 bases lay between the germline ends. Per the germline V gene, CDR1 is MDHEN and CDR2 is SYDVKM. CDR3 length: 14 amino acids. CDR3 in amino acids: CASSFTSGANVLTF. The CDR3 region has the DNA TGTGCCAGCAGTTTTACTTCTGGGGCCAACGTCCTGACTTTC.

The rearrangement uses TRBV7-6 and TRBJ2-1, with 8 bases that match TRBD2. Unmatched junction bases numbered 8, after V lost 2 bases and J lost 5 bases. CDR3 length: 16 amino acids. CDR1 is SGHVS, CDR2 FNYEAQ, per germline. CDR3 nucleotide sequence: TGTGCCAGCAGCTTAACGAGGGGACTAGAGAACAATGAGCAGTTCTTC. Protein product: CASSLTRGLENNEQFF. The whole variable domain, remainder taken from reference TRBV7-6 and TRBJ2-1, is GAGVSQSPRYKVTKRGQDVALRCDPISGHVSLYWYRQALGQGPEFLTYFNYEAQQDKSGLPNDRFSAERPEGSISTLTIQRTEQRDSAMYRCASSLTRGLENNEQFFGPGTRLTVL.

This chain joins TRBV7-6 and TRBJ1-2; TRBD1 is a possible D gene (5 bases). With 1 base removed from V and 4 bases from J, the gap between germline ends came to 7 bases. Looked up from germline, CDR1 is SGHVS and CDR2 is FNYEAQ. CDR3 length: 13 residues. Written as DNA, the CDR3 is TGTGCCAGCAGCTTAGATCAGGGCTATGGCTACACCTTC. This translates into CASSLDQGYGYTF.